One and the same sample provided the 4 T cell receptor beta chains below, sequenced in a study of cytomegalovirus exposure and HLA in healthy donors (dated by TCRdb to about 2017). The receptor library was made with the immunoSEQ multiplex PCR assay. For the multiplex PCR, a mixture combining 60 forward primers for TCR Vbeta segments and 13 reverse primers for TCR Jbeta segments was used. Sourced from immuneACCESS, this table was stored by TCRdb with only in-frame sequences that have V and J called. A share of the clones is absent; for the studies checked, an unresolved V gene accounts for under half, and the remainder has no known explanation. Recorded for this sample are approximately 140,000 clones; about 79% of them occurred a single time. The top ten hold 2.5% of the sample. Sequencing used PBMCs. These receptors all come from a male donor in good health and CMV-seronegative.

V gene TRBV6-4 combines with J gene TRBJ2-3, with 8 bases that match TRBD2. V was pared by 6 bases and J by 7 bases, with 12 bases of the junction left unmatched. The CDR3 length is 15 residues. Germline V gene data show CDR1 as MRHNA and CDR2 as SNTAGT. CDR3 sequence reads: CASSTSGEGVYTQYF. CDR3 nucleotide sequence: TGTGCCAGCAGCACTAGCGGAGAGGGAGTCTATACGCAGTATTTT.

The chain has TRBV29-1 and TRBJ1-4; a possible D gene is TRBD1 (5 bases). The V end was cut by 8 bases, the J end by 8 bases, with 18 bases between. CDR3 length equals 13 residues. From germline, CDR1 is SQVTM and CDR2 ANQGSEA. DNA of the CDR3: TGCAGCTCCTCGGAGGGGCCTAGGGAAAAACTGTTTTTT. Amino acid sequence: CSSSEGPREKLFF.

This clone was recorded only once. This chain connects TRBV6-4 to TRBJ2-4; 10 bases match TRBD1. The CDR3 has 15 amino acids. Looked up from germline, CDR1 is MRHNA and CDR2 is SNTAGT. Losses at the gene ends were 6 bases for V and 6 bases for J; bases not matched to a gene: 8. The CDR3 here is CASSYDRGPGNIQYF. As DNA, the CDR3 is TGTGCCAGCAGCTACGACAGGGGGCCGGGAAACATTCAGTACTTC.

This clone was counted once. The V and J genes are TRBV9 and TRBJ2-3; 7 bases are a match to TRBD2. Germline trimming cut 0 bases from V and 2 bases from J; bases unmatched to any gene: 6. The CDR3 covers 16 residues. CDR1 and CDR2 (germline): SGDLS, YYNGEE. Here the CDR3 reads CASSVAASGITDTQYF. The CDR3 DNA is TGTGCCAGCAGCGTAGCGGCTAGCGGTATCACAGATACGCAGTATTTT.